This TCR beta chain was profiled in a study of OX40 agonist ivuxolimab in advanced cancers. About the study as a whole: Ivuxolimab was an agonistic, fully human IgG2 monoclonal antibody directed against OX40 (CD134), a costimulatory receptor. Intravenous ivuxolimab was administered to patients every 2 weeks at six dose levels: 0.01, 0.1, 0.3, 1.5, 3 and 10 mg/kg. In the dose-escalation cohort, around four fifths of patients were male, and the mean age was approximately 60 years, with a range of roughly 23 to 85. The paper covers the monotherapy dose-escalation part of the phase I ivuxolimab trial, which included N of about 50 patients. Patients were allowed to have had prior anti-PD-1, anti-PD-L1 or anti-CTLA-4 therapy, and roughly 40% of the dose-escalation patients had been treated with checkpoint inhibitors. Partial responses occurred in three dose-escalation patients, of whom one had hepatocellular carcinoma and two had cutaneous melanoma. Among the roughly 52 dose-escalation patients, 19 had hepatocellular carcinoma, about 15 melanoma, 9 renal cell carcinoma and 9 head and neck cancer. The purpose of peripheral TCRbeta sequencing was to test whether ivuxolimab changed TCR sequence diversity and led to clonal T-cell expansion. The research as a whole found: Low levels of normalized T-cell clonal expansion were also seen in some patients who did not respond. At doses of 0.1 to 3.0 mg/kg, clonal expansion of both CD4+ and CD8+ T cells in blood was seen between baseline and week 6. The antigen specificity of the peripheral T cells that underwent clonal expansion was not determined. In the 0.1-3.0 mg/kg groups, partial responders had among the lowest normalized peripheral clonal expansion, particularly in CD8+ T cells. On average, CD8+ T cells showed more expanded clones than CD4+ T cells after ivuxolimab.

The trial excluded patients who had a history of autoimmune disease or were on systemic immunosuppression. Peripheral blood for TCR sequencing was collected from all dose cohorts at baseline, on cycle 4 day 1, and on cycle 7 day 1. Samples came from an open-label, multicenter, first-in-human phase I dose-escalation trial of ivuxolimab. The trial enrolled adults with locally advanced or metastatic head and neck squamous cell, hepatocellular, melanoma or renal cell carcinoma. CD4+ and CD8+ T cells were sorted separately from peripheral blood before TCR sequencing. Inclusive of the bounding cysteine and phenylalanine, the CDR3 is 16 residues long. CDR3 DNA only is kept here, 48 bases in frame from base 1. V was cut back by 4 bases and J by 4 bases, leaving a gap of 18 bases between them. Reading the germline V gene gives CDR1 SGDLS and CDR2 YYNGEE. About this clone itself: The antigen it recognizes is unknown. Base qualities are not recorded, but no much larger clone differs from it by a single base.

Genomic DNA was isolated from the sorted cells so that the TCRbeta CDR3 region could be sequenced. The immunoSEQ Assay was used for sequencing of TCRbeta CDR3 regions. TCRdb holds this immuneACCESS table with in-frame rearrangements only. Some clones are missing; in checked studies, unresolved V genes explain under half, and the rest has no known cause. This sample has roughly 69,000 clones in its table, and roughly 81% of those were observed once. Around 10% of the sample rests with the top ten. The chain uses TRBV9 and TRBJ2-1; the D gene is perhaps TRBD2, on 5 matching bases. The sequence derives from an adult with an advanced solid tumor such as melanoma, head and neck, liver or kidney cancer. The specimen was CD4+ or CD8+ T cells sorted from blood, collected in a trial of the OX40 agonist ivuxolimab. The nucleotide sequence is given as TGTGCCAGCAGCCGTTTTGAGGGCGCTACGTACAATGAGCAGTTCTTC. The encoded protein is CASSRFEGATYNEQFF.